A single sample is the source of the 25 T cell receptor beta chains below, sequenced in a study of T cells in localized non-small cell lung cancer. TCRdb keeps only in-frame clones here, not all; method: immunoSEQ multiplex PCR. Of under 45,000 clones detected, roughly four fifths appear once; the ten largest clones hold 7.8%. Sequences were derived from PBMCs, sampled before any cancer treatment. Receptor source: a man between 40 and 70 years old with stage II lung adenocarcinoma.

The chain combines TRBV10-3 with TRBJ1-5; 10 bases fit TRBD1. CDR1 is ENHRY, CDR2 SYGVKD, per germline. The CDR3 loop spans 14 amino acids. Losses at the gene ends were 4 bases for V and 5 bases for J; bases not matched to a gene: 2. The CDR3: CAISVGQGDQPQHF. The DNA of the CDR3 is TGTGCCATCAGTGTTGGACAGGGGGATCAGCCCCAGCATTTT.

This clone has only a few counts. The chain carries TRBV7-2 and TRBJ1-1; D unclear. Per germline, CDR1 SGHTA and CDR2 FQGNSA. The length of the CDR3 is 14 residues. V lost 3 bases to trimming and J lost 2 bases, with 10 bases between them. The CDR3 protein is CASSLRRANTEAFF. The CDR3 nucleotides read TGTGCCAGCAGCTTGCGACGAGCTAACACTGAAGCTTTCTTT.

This clone was counted a few times. This chain connects TRBV27 to TRBJ1-6; 7 bases match TRBD1. This CDR3 comprises 14 residues. After removal of 6 bases from V and 4 bases from J, the junction contained 3 bases not matched to a gene. The germline CDR1 and CDR2 sequences are MNHEY and SMNVEV (reference sequence). The CDR3 DNA reads as TGTGCCAGCAGCCTACAGGGGTATAATTCACCCCTCCACTTT. Encoded protein: CASSLQGYNSPLHF.

J is TRBJ1-5 and V is TRBV7-6, with 9 bases lining up with TRBD1. This CDR3 has 15 residues. V was clipped by 8 bases and J by 4 bases; unmatched bases: 9. Germline V CDR1 and CDR2: SGHVS, FNYEAQ. DNA for the CDR3: TGTGCCAGCTCTCGATGGACAGGGGAAAATCAGCCCCAGCATTTT. Translation: CASSRWTGENQPQHF.

The chain employs TRBV6-5 and TRBJ2-1, with D perhaps matching TRBD2 (5 bases). V gave up 0 bases and J gave up 6 bases, with 6 bases separating them. The CDR3 is 13 residues long. Germline V gene lookup returns CDR1 MNHEY and CDR2 SVGAGI. The CDR3: CASSYSGANEQFF. The CDR3 bases are TGTGCCAGCAGTTACTCGGGAGCCAATGAGCAGTTCTTC.

This clone was observed a few times. V gene TRBV5-1 combines with J gene TRBJ2-7; a possible D gene is TRBD1 (5 bases). Germline assignment: CDR1 SGHRS and CDR2 YFSETQ. Trimming left V 4 bases short and J 4 bases short, with 12 bases between. CDR3 size: 13 residues. The CDR3 DNA reads TGCGCCAGCAGCCCGACAGAAAGTTACGAGCAGTACTTC. Translating it yields CASSPTESYEQYF.

The rearrangement links TRBV6-5 to TRBJ1-5; the match to TRBD1 covers 10 bases. The CDR3 runs to 14 residues. Unmatched junction bases numbered 2, after V lost 6 bases and J lost 3 bases. CDR1 MNHEY and CDR2 SVGAGI come from the germline V gene. CDR3 sequence reads: CASRRQGANQPQHF. The DNA of the CDR3 is TGTGCCAGCAGGCGACAGGGGGCCAATCAGCCCCAGCATTTT.

V usage is TRBV12-5 and J usage is TRBJ2-1, with a tentative D call TRBD1 (5 bases). V was cut by 0 bases and J by 3 bases, with 9 bases left in between. The CDR3 sequence is 15 residues long. CDR1 and CDR2 (germline): LGHNT, FRNRAP. CDR3 nucleotide sequence: TGTGCTAGTGGTTTGGTACAGGCTTACTACAATGAGCAGTTCTTC. Its translation: CASGLVQAYYNEQFF.

This rearrangement joins TRBV27 to TRBJ1-1; D perhaps matches TRBD1 (6 bases). The V gene lost 5 bases and the J gene lost 0 bases, with 10 bases spanning the gap. The CDR3 loop spans 14 amino acids. The germline gives CDR1 MNHEY, CDR2 SMNVEV (reference sequence). In DNA form, the CDR3 reads TGTGCCAGCAGTCTAACAGGGATGAACACTGAAGCTTTCTTT. It specifies CASSLTGMNTEAFF.

V usage is TRBV5-1 and J usage is TRBJ2-2; D gene uncertain. Trimming took 1 base from V and 1 from J, leaving 5 bases between them. The CDR3 runs to 14 residues. Germline V CDR1 and CDR2: SGHRS, YFSETQ. CDR3 sequence (DNA): TGCGCCAGCAGCTTGAATGGGAACACCGGGGAGCTGTTTTTT. Protein sequence: CASSLNGNTGELFF. The whole variable domain, filled in from reference TRBV5-1 and TRBJ2-2, reads KAGVTQTPRYLIKTRGQQVTLSCSPISGHRSVSWYQQTPGQGLQFLFEYFSETQRNKGNFPGRFSGRQFSNSRSEMNVSTLELGDSALYLCASSLNGNTGELFFGEGSRLTVL.

The chain couples TRBV19 to TRBJ2-1; possible D gene TRBD2, 6 bases. V was clipped by 3 bases and J by 3 bases, with 12 bases between them. This CDR3 region has 15 residues. CDR1 is LNHDA, CDR2 SQIVND, per germline (reference sequence). The CDR3 loop is CASSMGGTRYNEQFF. The CDR3 coding sequence is TGTGCCAGTAGTATGGGCGGGACGCGCTACAATGAGCAGTTCTTC.

This clone was found a few times. The chain recombines TRBV5-1 with TRBJ2-7, with 9 bases aligning to TRBD2. Germline V gene data show CDR1 as SGHRS and CDR2 as YFSETQ. V lost 1 base and J lost 2; bases outside the gene matches: 1. CDR3 length equals 14 residues. The CDR3 DNA follows: TGCGCCAGCAGCTTGAGACTAGCGGCCTACGAGCAGTACTTC. Its translation is CASSLRLAAYEQYF.

This rearrangement joins TRBV6-5 to TRBJ2-7, with D maybe TRBD1 (6 bases). CDR3 size: 12 residues. V was shortened by 7 bases and J by 3 bases, with 10 bases between the two germline ends. The germline CDR1 and CDR2 sequences are MNHEY and SVGAGI. Here the CDR3 DNA reads TGTGCCAGCATGGACAGCTTCTACGAGCAGTACTTC. Protein sequence: CASMDSFYEQYF.

This rearrangement joins TRBV2 to TRBJ2-2; a weak D match, TRBD1 (6 bases). The CDR3 sequence is 14 residues long. V gave up 6 bases and J gave up 3 bases, with 11 bases separating them. Germline V CDR1 and CDR2: SNHLY, FYNNEI. The CDR3 nucleotides read TGTGCCAGCAGGAGGGACACCTACACCGGGGAGCTGTTTTTT. Protein: CASRRDTYTGELFF.

The chain has TRBV7-2 and TRBJ1-2; 8 nucleotides match TRBD1. After removal of 5 bases from V and 4 bases from J, the junction contained 9 bases not matched to a gene. Germline V CDR1 and CDR2: SGHTA, FQGNSA. CDR3 length: 15 residues. The CDR3 loop is CASSGTGGRAYGYTF. The CDR3 nucleotides are TGTGCCAGCAGCGGAACAGGGGGAAGGGCCTATGGCTACACCTTC.

The CDR3, as DNA: TGTGCCAGCGCGGGTCGGGGCCAGCCCCAGCATTTT. Protein: CASAGRGQPQHF. The J gene is TRBJ1-5, the V gene TRBV6-1; D is perhaps TRBD1 (5 bases). The CDR3 runs 12 residues. V dropped 8 bases and J dropped 7 bases, with 12 bases sitting between them. Per germline, CDR1 MNHNS and CDR2 SASEGT.

The J gene is TRBJ2-4, the V gene TRBV19; 7 bases line up with TRBD2. The CDR3 is 16 amino acids. The V segment lost 4 bases and the J segment 6 bases; nucleotides outside the gene matches: 12. The germline CDR1 and CDR2 sequences are LNHDA and SQIVND (reference sequence). As DNA, the CDR3 is TGTGCCAGTAGTACCTCGGGACTACTGAGAGGAAACATTCAGTACTTC. Its translation: CASSTSGLLRGNIQYF.

The chain couples TRBV5-4 to TRBJ1-2, with TRBD1 matching 11 bases. Germline V CDR1 and CDR2: SGHNT, YYREEE (reference sequence). Trimming at V came to 4 bases and at J to 8 bases, leaving 4 bases not matched to a gene. There are 13 residues in the CDR3. The DNA for the CDR3 is TGTGCCAGCAGCCAGGACAGGGGGCAAGGCTACACCTTC. It translates to CASSQDRGQGYTF.

The chain combines TRBV7-9 with TRBJ2-5, with TRBD1 as a possible D gene (5 bases). The V gene lost 1 base and the J gene lost 5 bases, with 11 bases spanning the gap. Germline V lookup: CDR1 SEHNR, CDR2 FQNEAQ (reference sequence). This CDR3 has 14 residues. The chain's CDR3 is CASSLDRGHETQYF. DNA of the CDR3: TGTGCCAGCAGCTTAGATAGGGGTCATGAGACCCAGTACTTC.

This chain connects TRBV2 to TRBJ1-5, with 9 bases that match TRBD1. Germline-derived CDR1 and CDR2 are SNHLY and FYNNEI. V lost 6 bases and J lost 5; bases outside the gene matches: 5. This CDR3 is built from 14 residues. The CDR3 sequence: CASSKDRGHQPQHF. The CDR3, as DNA: TGTGCCAGCAGCAAGGACAGGGGCCATCAGCCCCAGCATTTT.

This clone was found a few times. The chain couples TRBV7-8 to TRBJ1-2; D perhaps matches TRBD1 (5 bases). Germline-derived CDR1 and CDR2 are SGHVS and FQNEAQ. V lost 5 bases and J 4 bases, leaving 17 bases between the germline ends. The CDR3 has 15 residues. The CDR3 sequence is CASSARQRRLYGYTF. The CDR3 coding sequence is TGTGCCAGCAGCGCCAGACAGAGAAGACTCTATGGCTACACCTTC.

V usage is TRBV4-1 and J usage is TRBJ2-3, with D perhaps matching TRBD2 (6 bases). Trimming stripped 4 bases from V and 3 bases from J, with 20 bases between. The CDR3 totals 17 residues. Germline CDR1 reads MGHRA; CDR2 reads YSYEKL. Here the CDR3 reads CASSLLTGTLSTDTQYF. In nucleotides, the CDR3 is TGCGCCAGCAGCCTTCTAACCGGGACTCTCAGTACAGATACGCAGTATTTT.

The chain uses TRBV7-2 and TRBJ2-5, with a weak D call TRBD1 (6 bases). This CDR3 is built from 15 residues. Deletions cut 3 bases from V and 3 bases from J, with 14 bases between. CDR1 and CDR2 from the germline V gene are SGHTA and FQGNSA. The CDR3: CASSFGGPGKETQYF. In nucleotides, the CDR3 is TGTGCCAGCAGCTTTGGGGGCCCGGGGAAAGAGACCCAGTACTTC. The variable domain in full, completed from reference TRBV7-2 and TRBJ2-5, reads GAGVSQSPSNKVTEKGKDVELRCDPISGHTALYWYRQSLGQGLEFLIYFQGNSAPDKSGLPSDRFSAERTGGSVSTLTIQRTQQEDSAVYLCASSFGGPGKETQYFGPGTRLLVL.

The chain links TRBV4-3 to TRBJ1-4; D gene uncertain. Per the germline V gene, CDR1 is LGHNA and CDR2 is YSLEER. The CDR3 is 16 amino acids. Trimming removed 0 bases from V and 4 bases from J, with 12 bases in between. The CDR3 reads CASSQDRTVSNEKLFF. The CDR3 DNA is TGCGCCAGCAGCCAAGATCGGACCGTGAGTAATGAAAAACTGTTTTTT.

This clone has a single count. This chain joins TRBV5-1 and TRBJ1-1; tentative D call: TRBD1 (5 bases). CDR3 size: 15 residues. With 4 bases removed from V and 2 bases from J, the gap between germline ends came to 15 bases. Germline CDR1 reads SGHRS; CDR2 reads YFSETQ. The CDR3 reads CASSTLQDLNTEAFF. CDR3 DNA: TGCGCCAGCAGCACCTTACAGGACTTAAACACTGAAGCTTTCTTT. Using reference TRBV5-1 and TRBJ1-1 for the parts outside the CDR3, the full variable domain is KAGVTQTPRYLIKTRGQQVTLSCSPISGHRSVSWYQQTPGQGLQFLFEYFSETQRNKGNFPGRFSGRQFSNSRSEMNVSTLELGDSALYLCASSTLQDLNTEAFFGQGTRLTVV.